This T cell receptor beta chain was retrieved from a study of cytomegalovirus exposure and HLA in healthy donors. About the study: Samples from HLA-typed donors yielded approximately 80 million unique TCRs in an early data release.

The study, taken as a whole, reports: Available immune exposure information was restricted to CMV serostatus only.

Trimming pared 9 bases from V and 7 bases from J, leaving 21 bases between. The CDR3 spans 14 residues. Germline CDR1 and CDR2: MNHEY and SMNVEV (reference sequence). Healthy bone marrow donors made up the cohort. Donors were ostensibly healthy at sampling, although undocumented immune exposures were probable. The PCR had 60 Vbeta and 13 Jbeta primers. Data came from immunoSEQ multiplex PCR; TCRdb stores just in-frame clones and leaves some out. The profile covers over 100,000 clones, with about 8.5% appearing a single time and about 5.5% taken by the ten largest. Details on this clone: The antigen is not known.

The TCR was taken from a man aged 40-50 years in good health and CMV-seronegative. Source material: PBMCs. The J gene is TRBJ1-2, the V gene TRBV27; a possible D gene is TRBD1 (6 bases). The CDR3 sequence is CARSDAAGGGGYTF. The CDR3 coding sequence is TGTGCCAGGAGTGATGCGGCGGGGGGCGGTGGCTACACCTTC.